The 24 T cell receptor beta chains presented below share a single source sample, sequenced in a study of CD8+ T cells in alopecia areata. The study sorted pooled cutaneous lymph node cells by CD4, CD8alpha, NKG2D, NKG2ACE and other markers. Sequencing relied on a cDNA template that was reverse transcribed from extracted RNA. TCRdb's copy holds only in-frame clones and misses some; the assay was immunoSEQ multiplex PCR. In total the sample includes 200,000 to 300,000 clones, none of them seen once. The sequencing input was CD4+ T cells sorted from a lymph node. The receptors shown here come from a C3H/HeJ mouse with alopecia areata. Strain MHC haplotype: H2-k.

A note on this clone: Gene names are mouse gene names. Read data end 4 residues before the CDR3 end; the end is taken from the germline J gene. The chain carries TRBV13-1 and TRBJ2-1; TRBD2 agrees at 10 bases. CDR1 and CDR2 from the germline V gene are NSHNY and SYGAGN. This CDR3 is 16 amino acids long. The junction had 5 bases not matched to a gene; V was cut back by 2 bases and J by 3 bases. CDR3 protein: CASSEPGLGVYAEQFF. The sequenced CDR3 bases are TGTGCCAGCAGTGAGCCCGGACTGGGGGTCTATGCT.

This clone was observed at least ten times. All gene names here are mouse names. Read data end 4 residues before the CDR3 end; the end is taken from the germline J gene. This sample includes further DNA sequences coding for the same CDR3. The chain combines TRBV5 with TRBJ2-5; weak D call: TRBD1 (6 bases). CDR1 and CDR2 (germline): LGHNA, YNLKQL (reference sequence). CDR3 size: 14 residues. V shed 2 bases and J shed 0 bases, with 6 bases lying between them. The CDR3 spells CASSQQGNQDTQYF. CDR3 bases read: TGTGCCAGCAGCCAACAGGGGAACCAAGAC.

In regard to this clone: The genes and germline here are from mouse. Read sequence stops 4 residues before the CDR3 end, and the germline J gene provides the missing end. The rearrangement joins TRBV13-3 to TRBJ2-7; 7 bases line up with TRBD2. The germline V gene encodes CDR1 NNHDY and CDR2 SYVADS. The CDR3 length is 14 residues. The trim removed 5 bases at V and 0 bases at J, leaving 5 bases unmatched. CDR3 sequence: CASRLGVSSYEQYF. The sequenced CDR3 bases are TGTGCCAGCAGGCTGGGGGTAAGCTCCTAT.

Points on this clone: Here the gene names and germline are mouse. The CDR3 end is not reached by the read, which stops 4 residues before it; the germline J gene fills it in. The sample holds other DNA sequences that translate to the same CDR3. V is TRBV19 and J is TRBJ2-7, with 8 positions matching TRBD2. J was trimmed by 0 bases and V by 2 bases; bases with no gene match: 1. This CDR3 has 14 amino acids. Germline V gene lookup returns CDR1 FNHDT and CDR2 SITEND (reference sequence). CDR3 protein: CASSITGGSYEQYF. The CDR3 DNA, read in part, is TGTGCCAGCAGTATTACTGGGGGCTCCTAT.

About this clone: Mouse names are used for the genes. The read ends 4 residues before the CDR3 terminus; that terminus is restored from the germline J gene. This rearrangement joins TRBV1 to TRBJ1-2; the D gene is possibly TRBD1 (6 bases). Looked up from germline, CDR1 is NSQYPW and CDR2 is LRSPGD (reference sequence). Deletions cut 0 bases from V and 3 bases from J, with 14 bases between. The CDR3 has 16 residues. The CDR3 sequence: CTCSADRGAGDSDYTF. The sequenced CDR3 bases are TGCACCTGCAGTGCAGATCGGGGGGCAGGAGACTCC.

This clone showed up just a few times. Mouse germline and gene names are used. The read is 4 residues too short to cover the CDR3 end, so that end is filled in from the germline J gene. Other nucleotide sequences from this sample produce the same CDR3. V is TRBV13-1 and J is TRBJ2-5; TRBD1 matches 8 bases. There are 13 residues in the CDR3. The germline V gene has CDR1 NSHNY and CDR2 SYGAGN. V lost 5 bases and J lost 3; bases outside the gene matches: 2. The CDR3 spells CASRQGGQDTQYF. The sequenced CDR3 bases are TGTGCCAGCAGACAGGGGGGACAAGAC.

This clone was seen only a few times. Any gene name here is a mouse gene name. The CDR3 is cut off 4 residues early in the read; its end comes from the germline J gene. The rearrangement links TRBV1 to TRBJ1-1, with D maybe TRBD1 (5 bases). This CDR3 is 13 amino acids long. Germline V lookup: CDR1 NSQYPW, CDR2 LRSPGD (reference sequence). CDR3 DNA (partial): TGCACCTGCAGTGCAGATGGGGGTGGA. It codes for CTCSADGGG. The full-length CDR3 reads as CTCSADGGGEVFF.

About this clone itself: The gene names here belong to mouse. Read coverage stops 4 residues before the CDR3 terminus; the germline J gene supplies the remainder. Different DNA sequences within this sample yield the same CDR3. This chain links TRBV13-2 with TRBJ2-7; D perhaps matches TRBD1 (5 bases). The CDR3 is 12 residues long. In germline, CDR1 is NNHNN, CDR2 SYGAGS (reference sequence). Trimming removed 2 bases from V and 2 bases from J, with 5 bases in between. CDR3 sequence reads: CASGEDTYEQYF. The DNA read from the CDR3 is TGTGCCAGCGGTGAGGACACCTAT.

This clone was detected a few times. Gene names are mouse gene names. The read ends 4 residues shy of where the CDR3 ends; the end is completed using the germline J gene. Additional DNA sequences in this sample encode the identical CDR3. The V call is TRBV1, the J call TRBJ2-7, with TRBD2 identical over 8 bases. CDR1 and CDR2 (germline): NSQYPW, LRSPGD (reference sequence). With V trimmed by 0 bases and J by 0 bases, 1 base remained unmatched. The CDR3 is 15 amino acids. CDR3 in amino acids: CTCSADGTGSYEQYF. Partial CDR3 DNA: TGCACCTGCAGTGCAGATGGGACTGGCTCCTAT.

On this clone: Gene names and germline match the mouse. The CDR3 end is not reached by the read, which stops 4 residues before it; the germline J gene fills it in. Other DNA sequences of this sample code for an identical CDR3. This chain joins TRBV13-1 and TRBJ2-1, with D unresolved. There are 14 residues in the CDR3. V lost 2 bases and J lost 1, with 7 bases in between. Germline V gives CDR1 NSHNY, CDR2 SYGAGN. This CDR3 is CASSEAGNYAEQFF. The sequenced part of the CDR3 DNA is TGTGCCAGCAGTGAAGCTGGAAACTATGCT.

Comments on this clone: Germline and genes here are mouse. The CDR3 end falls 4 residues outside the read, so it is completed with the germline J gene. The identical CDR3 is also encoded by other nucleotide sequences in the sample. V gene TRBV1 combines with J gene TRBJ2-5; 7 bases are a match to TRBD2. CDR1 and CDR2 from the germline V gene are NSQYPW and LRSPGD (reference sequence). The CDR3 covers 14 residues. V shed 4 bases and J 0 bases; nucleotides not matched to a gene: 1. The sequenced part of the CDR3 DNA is TGCACCTGCAGTGGCTGGGGGAACCAAGAC. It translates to CTCSGWGNQD. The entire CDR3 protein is CTCSGWGNQDTQYF.

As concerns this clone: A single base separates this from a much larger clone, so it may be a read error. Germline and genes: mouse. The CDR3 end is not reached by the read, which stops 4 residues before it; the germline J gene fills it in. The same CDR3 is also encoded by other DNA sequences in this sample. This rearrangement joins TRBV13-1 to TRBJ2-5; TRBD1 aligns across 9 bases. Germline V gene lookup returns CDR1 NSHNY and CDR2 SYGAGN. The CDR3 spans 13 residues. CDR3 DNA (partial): TGTGCCAGCAGTCGGGACAGGGAAGAC. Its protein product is CASSRDRED. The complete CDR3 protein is CASSRDREDTQYF.

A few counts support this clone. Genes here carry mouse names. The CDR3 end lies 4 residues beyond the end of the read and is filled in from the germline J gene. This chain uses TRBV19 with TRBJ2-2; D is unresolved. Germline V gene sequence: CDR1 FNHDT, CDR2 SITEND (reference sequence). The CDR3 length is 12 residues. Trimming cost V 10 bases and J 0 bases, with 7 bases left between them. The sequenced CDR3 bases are TGTGCCGTCCAGCCAAACACCGGG. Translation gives CAVQPNTG. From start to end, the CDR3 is CAVQPNTGQLYF.

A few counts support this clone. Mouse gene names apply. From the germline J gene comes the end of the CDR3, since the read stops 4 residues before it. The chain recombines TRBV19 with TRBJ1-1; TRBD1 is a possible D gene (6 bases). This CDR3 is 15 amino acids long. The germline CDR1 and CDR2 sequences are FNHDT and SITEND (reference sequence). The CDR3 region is CASSQPGLGGREVFF. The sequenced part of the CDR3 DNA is TGTGCCAGCAGCCAACCGGGACTGGGGGGGCGA.

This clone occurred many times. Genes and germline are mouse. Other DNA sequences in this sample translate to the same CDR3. CDR3 residues: CTCSAPDSYAEQFF. CDR3 bases read: TGCACCTGCAGTGCCCCGGACAGCTATGCT. The chain links TRBV1 to TRBJ2-1; D possibly corresponds to TRBD1 (6 bases). The read halts 4 residues ahead of the CDR3 end, with the missing end drawn from the germline J gene. Germline V gives CDR1 NSQYPW, CDR2 LRSPGD (reference sequence). V lost 3 bases, J lost 3 bases, and 9 bases lay in between. The CDR3 has 14 residues. The full variable domain, completed using reference TRBV1 and TRBJ2-1, is VTLLEQNPRWRLVPRGQAVNLRCILKNSQYPWMSWYQQDLQKQLQWLFTLRSPGDKEVKSLPGADYLATRVTDTELRLQVANMSQGRTLYCTCSAPDSYAEQFFGPGTRLTVL.

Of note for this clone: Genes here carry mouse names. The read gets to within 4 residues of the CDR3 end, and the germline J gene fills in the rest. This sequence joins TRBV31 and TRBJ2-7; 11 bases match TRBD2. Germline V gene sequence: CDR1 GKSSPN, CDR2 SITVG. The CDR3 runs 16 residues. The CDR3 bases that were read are TGTGCCTGGAGTCTCTCCCCTCCGGGACTGGGGGAT. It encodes CAWSLSPPGLGD. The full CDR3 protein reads CAWSLSPPGLGDEQYF.

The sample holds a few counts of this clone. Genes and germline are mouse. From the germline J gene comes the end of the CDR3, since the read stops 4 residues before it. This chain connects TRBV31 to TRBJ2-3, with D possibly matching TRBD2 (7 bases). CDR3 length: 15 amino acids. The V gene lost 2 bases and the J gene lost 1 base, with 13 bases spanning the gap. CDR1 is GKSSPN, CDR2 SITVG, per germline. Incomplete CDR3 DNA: TGTGCCTGGAGTGAGAGGGGGGGTGGTGCAGAA. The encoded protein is CAWSERGGGAE. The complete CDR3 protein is CAWSERGGGAETLYF.

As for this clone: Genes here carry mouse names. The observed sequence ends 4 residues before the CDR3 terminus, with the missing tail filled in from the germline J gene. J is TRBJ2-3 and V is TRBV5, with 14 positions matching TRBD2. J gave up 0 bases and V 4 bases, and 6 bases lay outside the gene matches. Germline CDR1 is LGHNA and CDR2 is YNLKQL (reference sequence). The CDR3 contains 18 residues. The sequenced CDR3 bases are TGTGCCAGCAGCCCCCGGGACTGGGGGGGCCCTAGTGCAGAA. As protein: CASSPRDWGGPSAE. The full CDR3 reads CASSPRDWGGPSAETLYF.

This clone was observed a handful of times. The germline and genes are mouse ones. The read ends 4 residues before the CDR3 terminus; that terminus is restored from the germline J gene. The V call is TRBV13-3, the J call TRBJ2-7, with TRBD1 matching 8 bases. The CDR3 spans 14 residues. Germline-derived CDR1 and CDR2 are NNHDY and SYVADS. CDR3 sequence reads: CASSDRGRGYEQYF. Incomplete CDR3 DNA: TGTGCCAGCAGTGACAGGGGGCGGGGGTAT.

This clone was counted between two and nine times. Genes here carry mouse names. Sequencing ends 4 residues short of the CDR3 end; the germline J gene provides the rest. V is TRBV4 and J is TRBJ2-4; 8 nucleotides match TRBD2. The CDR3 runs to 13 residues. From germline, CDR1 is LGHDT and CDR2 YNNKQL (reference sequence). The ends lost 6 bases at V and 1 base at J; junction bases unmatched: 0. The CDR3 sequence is CASRLGGQNTLYF. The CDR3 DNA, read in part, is TGTGCCAGCAGACTGGGGGGTCAAAAC.

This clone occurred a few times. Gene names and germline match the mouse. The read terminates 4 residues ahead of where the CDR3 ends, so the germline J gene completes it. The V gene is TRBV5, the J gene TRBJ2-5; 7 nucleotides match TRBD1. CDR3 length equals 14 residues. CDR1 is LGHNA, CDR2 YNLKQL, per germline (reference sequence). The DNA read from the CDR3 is TGTGCCAGCAGCCCCCGACAGGGAAGCGAC. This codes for CASSPRQGSD. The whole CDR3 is CASSPRQGSDTQYF.

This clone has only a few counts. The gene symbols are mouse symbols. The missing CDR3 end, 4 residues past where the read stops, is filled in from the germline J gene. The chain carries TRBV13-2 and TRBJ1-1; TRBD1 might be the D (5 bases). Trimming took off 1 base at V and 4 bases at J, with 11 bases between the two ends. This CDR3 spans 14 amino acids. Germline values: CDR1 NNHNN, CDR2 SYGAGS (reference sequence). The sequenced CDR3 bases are TGTGCCAGCGGTGATTTGGGGGGGACCACA. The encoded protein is CASGDLGGTT. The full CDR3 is CASGDLGGTTEVFF.

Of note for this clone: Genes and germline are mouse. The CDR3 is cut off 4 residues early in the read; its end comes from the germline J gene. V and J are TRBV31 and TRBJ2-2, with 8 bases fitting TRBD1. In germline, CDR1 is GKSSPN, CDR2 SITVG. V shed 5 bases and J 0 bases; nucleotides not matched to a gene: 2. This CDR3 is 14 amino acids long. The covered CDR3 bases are TGTGCCTGGGACAGGGGCACAAACACCGGG. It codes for CAWDRGTNTG. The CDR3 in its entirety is CAWDRGTNTGQLYF.

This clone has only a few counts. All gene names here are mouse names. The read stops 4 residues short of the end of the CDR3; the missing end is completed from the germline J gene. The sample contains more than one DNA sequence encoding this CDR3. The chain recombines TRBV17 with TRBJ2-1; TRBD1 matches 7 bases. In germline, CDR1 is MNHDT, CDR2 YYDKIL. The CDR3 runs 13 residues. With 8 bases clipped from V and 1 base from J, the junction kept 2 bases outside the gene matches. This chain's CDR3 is CASRGQNYAEQFF. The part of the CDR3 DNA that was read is TGTGCTAGCCGGGGACAGAACTATGCT. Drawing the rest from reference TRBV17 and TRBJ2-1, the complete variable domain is DTTVKQNPRYKLARVGKPVNLICSQTMNHDTMYWYQKKPNQAPKLLLFYYDKILNREADTFEKFQSSRPNNSFCSLYIGSAGLEYSAMYLCASRGQNYAEQFFGPGTRLTVL.